Listed below are T cell receptor beta chains from one sample, sequenced in a study of blood T cell repertoires in COVID-19. Sequenced by immunoSEQ multiplex PCR; TCRdb stores in-frame clones only, minus some. Of 130,000 to 150,000 clones listed, roughly 90% are singletons. Sequenced material: PBMCs or T cells enriched from blood (not recorded which). These receptors all stem from a woman aged 40 to 49 who had been exposed to COVID-19. Each CDR3 is given with its conserved first and last residue. The D gene is left open where the match is weak. Clone size is given for some rows only: seen once, a few or many times, or a class if the clone is expanded.

V	size	D	J	DNA	CDR3
TRBV7-2	-	TRBD1	TRBJ1-2	TGTGCCAGCAGCTCCCGACAGGGGGAGAAGTATGGCTACACCTTC	CASSSRQGEKYGYTF
TRBV6-2/TRBV6-3	once	TRBD1	TRBJ2-3	TGTGCCAGCAGTTACTCGAAAGACAGGGGCCTTCATTCAGATACGCAGTATTTT	CASSYSKDRGLHSDTQYF
TRBV3-1/TRBV3-2	-	TRBD1	TRBJ1-3	TGTGCCAGCAGCCCTACAGGGGCTGGAGATGGAAACACCATATATTTT	CASSPTGAGDGNTIYF
TRBV19	-	-	TRBJ1-5	TGTGCCAGTAGTATCGGGGGAGGTTTTAGCAATCAGCCCCAGCATTTT	CASSIGGGFSNQPQHF
TRBV6-6	-	-	TRBJ2-7	TGTGCCAGCAGTTACTCTGGAGCGAGGTCCTACGAGCAGTACTTC	CASSYSGARSYEQYF
TRBV19	-	-	TRBJ2-7	TGTGCCAGTAAAGAGCAGGGCGGCTACGAGCAGTACTTC	CASKEQGGYEQYF
TRBV7-8	-	-	TRBJ2-1	TGTGCCAGCAGTAGAAGCGTATTCTCCTACAATGAGCAGTTCTTC	CASSRSVFSYNEQFF
TRBV29-1	-	TRBD1	TRBJ2-7	TGCAGCGTTGGGTCGACAGGGGGTATGGATCTCGTCGGGGGAAGCTACGAGCAGTACTTC	CSVGSTGGMDLVGGSYEQYF
TRBV9	-	TRBD2	TRBJ2-3	TGTGCCAGCAGCGATAGCGGGGGGACAGATACGCAGTATTTT	CASSDSGGTDTQYF
TRBV6-5	once	-	TRBJ2-1	TGTGCCACCGCACGAGGGGGTTATTCCTACAATGAGCAGTTCTTC	CATARGGYSYNEQFF
TRBV7-2	-	-	TRBJ2-5	TGTGCCAGCAGCTTAGGTTTCCAGGGTTTAGAGACCCAGTACTTC	CASSLGFQGLETQYF
TRBV14	-	-	TRBJ1-1	TGTGCCAGCAGCCAAAATCTTCAGGTGAACACTGAAGCTTTCTTT	CASSQNLQVNTEAFF